The 19 T cell receptor beta chains below were found in one sample sequenced in a study of PD-L1 blockade in urothelial cancer. Generated by immunoSEQ multiplex PCR, the TCRdb table keeps only in-frame clones and is missing some. The data show some 76,000 clones, roughly 89% seen once. The sample in question was PBMCs, obtained around atezolizumab (anti-PD-L1) treatment. The source is a man aged 60 to 75 with urothelial cancer.

This sequence joins TRBV25-1 and TRBJ1-1; D may be TRBD1 (6 bases). Germline V gives CDR1 MGHDK, CDR2 SYGVNS. V was cut by 6 bases and J by 3 bases, with 11 bases left in between. The CDR3 is 13 amino acids. The CDR3 sequence is CASREGGYTEAFF. The CDR3 DNA reads as TGTGCCAGCAGGGAAGGGGGGTACACTGAAGCTTTCTTT.

J is TRBJ2-2 and V is TRBV2; 14 bases map to TRBD2. Germline CDR1 and CDR2: SNHLY and FYNNEI. V was clipped by 8 bases and J by 5 bases; unmatched bases: 13. This CDR3 is 18 amino acids long. CDR3 in DNA: TGTGCCAGCCACGATTTGGGACTAGCGGGAGAAAAAACCGGGGAGCTGTTTTTT. Translating it yields CASHDLGLAGEKTGELFF.

This clone was seen only a few times. The rearrangement joins TRBV6-5 to TRBJ1-1; D uncertain. CDR1 is MNHEY and CDR2 is SVGAGI in the germline V gene. There are 11 residues in the CDR3. Trimming cost V 6 bases and J 7 bases, with 9 bases left between them. DNA of the CDR3: TGTGCCAGCAGCCGGGAGAATGAAGCTTTCTTT. Translated: CASSRENEAFF.

This clone was observed a single time. The CDR3 DNA sequence: TGTGCCAGCAGCTTAGTGTCGGCAGGCCAGCAGTTCTTC. It translates to CASSLVSAGQQFF. The chain has TRBV7-8 and TRBJ2-1; D unresolved. CDR1 and CDR2 from the germline V gene are SGHVS and FQNEAQ. V lost 1 base and J lost 11, with 12 bases in between. CDR3 size: 13 residues.

The chain couples TRBV19 to TRBJ1-1, with a tentative D call TRBD1 (5 bases). V lost 6 bases and J 6 bases, leaving 20 bases between the germline ends. The CDR3 runs to 15 residues. Germline V gives CDR1 LNHDA, CDR2 SQIVND (reference sequence). In DNA, the CDR3 is TGTGCCAGTAGGTGGCAAGGGCAGGGATATGCTGAAGCTTTCTTT. This translates into CASRWQGQGYAEAFF.

The gene calls are TRBV5-1 and TRBJ1-1; TRBD1 aligns across 12 bases. The CDR3 consists of 16 residues. The germline V gene has CDR1 SGHRS and CDR2 YFSETQ. J was trimmed by 0 bases and V by 5 bases; bases with no gene match: 5. The CDR3, as DNA: TGCGCCAGCAGGACCGGGACAGGGGGCGTGAACACTGAAGCTTTCTTT. Residues: CASRTGTGGVNTEAFF.

The chain combines TRBV29-1 with TRBJ2-4, with 9 bases identical to TRBD1. Losses at the gene ends were 5 bases for V and 9 bases for J; bases not matched to a gene: 14. This CDR3 is built from 15 residues. Germline CDR1 reads SQVTM; CDR2 reads ANQGSEA. The CDR3: CSVTSRDRVSVIQYF. The CDR3 DNA follows: TGCAGCGTTACAAGCCGGGACAGGGTTTCGGTCATTCAGTACTTC.

This chain's CDR3 is CASSDPRSEKLFF. The CDR3 coding sequence is TGTGCCAGCAGTGACCCCCGCAGTGAAAAACTGTTTTTT. The chain joins TRBV2 to TRBJ1-4; D gene ambiguous. The germline CDR1 and CDR2 sequences are SNHLY and FYNNEI. This CDR3 has 13 residues. Deletions cut 3 bases from V and 7 bases from J, with 9 bases between.

The chain employs TRBV10-1 and TRBJ2-2; 7 positions match TRBD2. The CDR3 sequence is 14 residues long. Unmatched junction bases numbered 6, after V lost 4 bases and J lost 7 bases. Germline V gene sequence: CDR1 WNHNN, CDR2 SYGVQD (reference sequence). The CDR3, as DNA: TGCGCCAGCAGTGCTACTAGCGTACGCGGGGAGCTGTTTTTT. It specifies CASSATSVRGELFF.

This chain joins TRBV19 and TRBJ2-2; maybe TRBD1 (5 bases). Germline CDR1 is LNHDA and CDR2 is SQIVND (reference sequence). Trimming removed 3 bases from V and 3 bases from J, with 8 bases in between. The CDR3 is 14 residues long. The CDR3 coding sequence is TGTGCCAGTAGTATTATGACAGACACCGGGGAGCTGTTTTTT. It codes for CASSIMTDTGELFF.

The chain links TRBV18 to TRBJ1-2; D possibly corresponds to TRBD1 (6 bases). CDR1 and CDR2 from the germline V gene are KGHSH and LQKENI. CDR3 length: 15 amino acids. Trimming shortened V by 3 bases and J by 3 bases, and 14 bases separated the two germline ends. CDR3 in DNA: TGTGCCAGCTCACCTAACGGTGCAGGGGACTATGGCTACACCTTC. It encodes CASSPNGAGDYGYTF.

The rearrangement uses TRBV11-2 and TRBJ2-2; tentatively, D is TRBD2 (7 bases). CDR3 size: 16 residues. Trimming took off 6 bases at V and 6 bases at J, with 20 bases between the two ends. CDR1 is SGHAT, CDR2 FQNNGV, per germline. CDR3 sequence: CASSRLAGVSAGELFF. Here the CDR3 DNA reads TGTGCCAGCAGTCGACTAGCAGGGGTTTCGGCCGGGGAGCTGTTTTTT.

The V gene is TRBV28, the J gene TRBJ1-2; possible D gene TRBD1, 6 bases. V dropped 3 bases and J dropped 8 bases, with 10 bases sitting between them. This CDR3 contains 12 residues. CDR1 MDHEN and CDR2 SYDVKM come from the germline V gene. In DNA, the CDR3 is TGTGCCAGCAGTTTCCCCCAGGGGGGCTACACCTTC. This sequence encodes CASSFPQGGYTF.

This chain links TRBV11-2 with TRBJ1-4; D gene ambiguous. Germline CDR1 reads SGHAT; CDR2 reads FQNNGV. Trimming took 11 bases from V and 7 from J, leaving 14 bases between them. This CDR3 is 12 amino acids long. CDR3 loop: CAGEEESEKLFF. CDR3 bases: TGTGCCGGGGAGGAGGAGAGTGAAAAACTGTTTTTT.

This clone was detected only once. The V and J genes are TRBV25-1 and TRBJ2-5; tentative D call: TRBD2 (5 bases). The V gene lost 2 bases and the J gene lost 2 bases, with 15 bases spanning the gap. The germline V gene encodes CDR1 MGHDK and CDR2 SYGVNS. This CDR3 region has 16 residues. Here the CDR3 DNA reads TGTGCCAGCAGTGAAGTGAGAGGGCCCATGCAAGAGACCCAGTACTTC. Translated, it gives CASSEVRGPMQETQYF.

The J gene is TRBJ2-2, the V gene TRBV28, with D possibly TRBD1 on 5 matching bases. The germline V gene encodes CDR1 MDHEN and CDR2 SYDVKM. The CDR3 is 13 amino acids. V gave up 8 bases and J gave up 1 base, with 8 bases separating them. The CDR3 DNA is TGTGCCAGCTCTAGGGGGAACACCGGGGAGCTGTTTTTT. Translation: CASSRGNTGELFF.

The chain is built from TRBV5-1 and TRBJ2-5, with 8 bases identical to TRBD1. CDR1 and CDR2 (germline): SGHRS, YFSETQ. The length of the CDR3 is 15 residues. V dropped 2 bases and J dropped 4; count of bases not matched to a gene: 7. CDR3 bases: TGCGCCAGCAGCTTTAGCGGCGACAGGGGAGAGACCCAGTACTTC. Translated: CASSFSGDRGETQYF.

The chain carries TRBV7-6 and TRBJ1-4; TRBD1 aligns across 9 bases. Germline V gene lookup returns CDR1 SGHVS and CDR2 FNYEAQ. The trim removed 1 base at V and 6 bases at J, leaving 3 bases unmatched. The CDR3 loop spans 15 amino acids. This CDR3 is CASSLGGTGYEKLFF. The DNA for the CDR3 is TGTGCCAGCAGCTTAGGAGGGACAGGGTATGAAAAACTGTTTTTT.

The V and J genes are TRBV10-1 and TRBJ1-1; D is unclear. This CDR3 spans 16 amino acids. V was clipped by 0 bases and J by 0 bases, with 11 bases between them. The germline V gene encodes CDR1 WNHNN and CDR2 SYGVQD (reference sequence). CDR3 amino acids: CASSESAGLMNTEAFF. The CDR3, as DNA: TGCGCCAGCAGTGAGTCTGCAGGACTTATGAACACTGAAGCTTTCTTT.